This TCR beta chain was recovered during a study of Ad26.COV2.S vaccination and SARS-CoV-2 variants (dated by TCRdb to the early 2020s). As for the study more broadly: TCRbeta repertoire sequencing served as the tool for gauging how specific and how broad the SARS-CoV-2-reactive T cell receptors were following Ad26.COV2.S vaccination. A total of around 32 samples were included in the TCR-sequenced set, comprising roughly 19 Ad26.COV2.S vaccine recipients, 5 placebo recipients and 8 SARS-CoV-2 convalescent individuals.

The cysteine opens and the phenylalanine closes a CDR3 of 14 amino acids. The entry retains the CDR3 DNA only, 42 bases that are in frame from base 1. Between the V and J ends, shortened by 6 bases and 4 bases respectively, the junction contains 14 bases. For CDR1 and CDR2, the germline V gene lists KGHDR and SFDVKD. The immunoSEQ Assay was the method used to sequence TCRbeta CDR3 regions. After extraction, genomic DNA underwent amplification by bias-controlled multiplex PCR, followed by high-throughput sequencing. For the original study's pipeline: To quantify the absolute abundance of every unique TCRbeta CDR3 region, sequences were collapsed and filtered. Usable DNA was measured by amplifying reference genes present in all nucleated cells, and TCRbeta template counts were normalized to that usable DNA to estimate T cell fraction. Repertoire TCRs were annotated as SARS-CoV-2-specific when V gene, CDR3 amino acid sequence and J gene were exactly matched to a known reactive TCR set. MIRA supplied the reference SARS-CoV-2 TCR set, which was filtered for enrichment in COVID-19-positive ImmuneCODE repertoires so that public or cross-reactive TCRs were removed. Using the MIRA antigens, annotated TCRs were further analysed by specific ORF or by position within an ORF. Breadth was defined as annotated unique rearrangements over total unique productive rearrangements; depth was the summed frequency of those rearrangements. TCR breadth was compared between groups using two-sided Wilcoxon rank-sum tests. TCRdb's version of the immuneACCESS table is confined to in-frame rearrangements and falls short of the full clone set. An unresolved V gene accounts for under half of the shortfall where checked; the remainder is of unknown origin. That table supplies the V and J calls and clone size; D and trimming were determined from the DNA. Here the sample has over 100,000 clones; about 78% occur a single time. The ten largest make up roughly 17% of the sample.

Overall study outcomes, separate from this receptor: It was noted by the authors that total T cell responses may have been underestimated by the TCR breadth and depth analyses. Substantial breadth of spike-specific CD8+ and CD4+ T cell responses was reported after vaccination. Higher spike-specific TCR breadth was observed in Ad26.COV2.S recipients than in placebo recipients (P = 0.0014). Vaccine and placebo recipients had similar non-spike TCR breadth, a finding consistent with the vaccine containing only spike.

A remark on this clone: Its antigen has not been determined. Base qualities are not at hand, and no much larger clone is one base apart.

The sample's time point label, decoded: individuals recovered from natural SARS-CoV-2 infection. The source was peripheral blood, collected after recovery from COVID-19. This TCR was recovered from a human donor who had recovered from COVID-19. The chain was built from TRBV24-1 and TRBJ1-2; TRBD1 is perhaps the D gene, given 5 matching bases. The DNA reads TGTGCCACCAGTAACGACGGGACGACCTATGGCTACACCTTC. Its amino acids are CATSNDGTTYGYTF.